One and the same sample provided the 9 T cell receptor beta chains below, sequenced in a study of identical twins. TCRdb reprocessed the 5' RACE reads with MiXCR, giving one entry per CDR3 protein. This sample has a few hundred thousand distinct CDR3 sequences, with 9% to 15% found just once. The sample was also linked to a second study, of yellow fever vaccine responses in identical twins.

The specimen was CD8+ T cells sorted from blood. These receptors came from a woman aged 18-29 years in good health.

V is TRBV7-8 and J is TRBJ2-1; D remains unclear. CDR3 length: 15 residues. Germline CDR1 reads SGHVS; CDR2 reads FQNEAQ. V gave up 4 bases and J gave up 2 bases, with 12 bases separating them. CDR3 nucleotides: TGTGCCAGCAGCTCCTTTCCCTCGCCCTACAATGAGCAGTTCTTC. Translated, it gives CASSSFPSPYNEQFF.

The sample holds many counts of this clonotype. The rearrangement joins TRBV5-1 to TRBJ2-6; the match to TRBD2 covers 8 bases. CDR1 SGHRS and CDR2 YFSETQ come from the germline V gene. V lost 0 bases to trimming and J lost 4 bases; unmatched junction nucleotides: 3. This CDR3 spans 16 amino acids. The CDR3 sequence is CASSLGLAYGANVLTF. The CDR3 region has the DNA TGCGCCAGCAGCTTGGGACTAGCGTACGGGGCCAACGTCCTGACTTTC.

This clonotype has ten or more counts. CDR3 nucleotide sequence: TGCGCCAGCAGCCAAGGGGGGGGGCGAGAAGAGACCCAGTACTTC. This gives the protein CASSQGGGREETQYF. The rearrangement uses TRBV4-1 and TRBJ2-5; tentatively, D is TRBD2 (7 bases). The germline gives CDR1 MGHRA, CDR2 YSYEKL. The CDR3 spans 15 residues. Trimming removed 1 base from V and 3 bases from J, with 12 bases in between.

This clonotype was observed a handful of times. The genes are TRBV3-1 and TRBJ2-3, with D possibly matching TRBD1 (5 bases). V dropped 0 bases and J dropped 0 bases, with 19 bases sitting between them. Germline loops: CDR1 LGHDT, CDR2 YNNKEL (reference sequence). The CDR3 has 19 residues. The CDR3 nucleotides read TGTGCCAGCAGCCAAGATCCGCCTACACAGGTCTCTAGCACAGATACGCAGTATTTT. Protein: CASSQDPPTQVSSTDTQYF.

A note on this clonotype: A single base separates this from a much larger clone, so it may be a read error. This chain connects TRBV12-3 or TRBV12-4 to TRBJ2-3; 7 bases align to TRBD1. This CDR3 has 13 amino acids. The CDR3 reads CASSFGTVYTLYF. The CDR3 DNA sequence: TGTGCCAGCAGTTTTGGGACAGTTTATACGCTGTATTTT.

This clonotype occurred many times. The V and J genes are TRBV6-5 and TRBJ1-1; possible D gene TRBD1, 5 bases. The germline V and J ends were trimmed by 2 bases and 5 bases, with 15 bases remaining between them. The CDR3 has 15 amino acids. Germline loops: CDR1 MNHEY, CDR2 SVGAGI. CDR3 loop: CASSYDGLGETEAFF. In DNA form, the CDR3 reads TGTGCCAGCAGTTACGACGGGCTAGGGGAAACTGAAGCTTTCTTT.

This chain connects TRBV7-6 to TRBJ1-2; D might be TRBD1 (5 bases). The CDR3 is 14 amino acids. CDR1 and CDR2 (germline): SGHVS, FNYEAQ. V lost 1 base and J 4 bases, leaving 10 bases between the germline ends. CDR3 loop: CASSLGGPRYGYTF. For the CDR3, the DNA is TGTGCCAGCAGCTTAGGGGGCCCTCGCTATGGCTACACCTTC. The whole variable domain, filled in from reference TRBV7-6 and TRBJ1-2, reads GAGVSQSPRYKVTKRGQDVALRCDPISGHVSLYWYRQALGQGPEFLTYFNYEAQQDKSGLPNDRFSAERPEGSISTLTIQRTEQRDSAMYRCASSLGGPRYGYTFGSGTRLTVV.

A few counts support this clonotype. The chain has TRBV7-2 and TRBJ1-2, with 7 bases matching TRBD1. CDR1 and CDR2 (germline): SGHTA, FQGNSA. J lost 4 bases, V lost 3 bases, and 8 bases had no gene match. The CDR3 totals 15 residues. The CDR3 loop is CASSFVIRDSYGYTF. The DNA of the CDR3 is TGTGCCAGCAGCTTTGTTATTCGGGACAGCTATGGCTACACCTTC.

The chain links TRBV12-3 or TRBV12-4 to TRBJ2-7; D is perhaps TRBD1 (6 bases). V shed 6 bases and J shed 6 bases, with 15 bases lying between them. This CDR3 region has 13 residues. The CDR3 reads CASSLQGAGEQYF. In nucleotides, the CDR3 is TGTGCCAGCAGCCTACAGGGAGCAGGCGAGCAGTACTTC.